The 12 T cell receptor beta chains below were found in one sample sequenced in a study of T cell clones after liver transplantation. Measured with immunoSEQ multiplex PCR; TCRdb has only the in-frame clones, and not every one. This table has approximately 26,000 clones, almost 70% appearing once. This material consisted of CD4+ T cells from blood, taken before liver transplant. The origin of the receptors is a human donor who received a liver transplant.

The rearrangement joins TRBV10-1 to TRBJ2-7; D is perhaps TRBD1 (5 bases). This CDR3 has 15 residues. Per the germline V gene, CDR1 is WNHNN and CDR2 is SYGVQD (reference sequence). Trimming shortened V by 4 bases and J by 0 bases, and 13 bases separated the two germline ends. The CDR3 loop reads CASSGADSCSYEQYF. CDR3 coding DNA: TGCGCCAGCAGTGGGGCCGACAGTTGCTCCTACGAGCAGTACTTC.

The chain carries TRBV5-4 and TRBJ1-2; D remains unclear. The V gene lost 0 bases and the J gene lost 4 bases, with 7 bases spanning the gap. The CDR3 loop spans 13 amino acids. Germline CDR1 is SGHNT and CDR2 is YYREEE (reference sequence). The CDR3 DNA is TGTGCCAGCAGCTTGGGAGCATCCTATGGCTACACCTTC. It translates to CASSLGASYGYTF.

The chain links TRBV7-2 to TRBJ2-1, with D unresolved. The CDR3 spans 13 residues. The germline CDR1 and CDR2 sequences are SGHTA and FQGNSA. The V end lost 5 bases, the J end lost 10 bases, and 15 bases lay between the germline ends. The CDR3, as DNA: TGTGCCAGCAGCCTAAGCTCAGATGGCGAGCAGTTCTTC. It specifies CASSLSSDGEQFF.

The rearrangement uses TRBV11-2 and TRBJ2-1, with TRBD2 identical over 8 bases. With 6 bases clipped from V and 9 bases from J, the junction kept 16 bases outside the gene matches. Germline loops: CDR1 SGHAT, CDR2 FQNNGV. This CDR3 comprises 16 residues. The CDR3 bases are TGTGCCAGCAGTCGGAACTCGGGACTAGAGGTCGGTGAGCAGTTCTTC. It specifies CASSRNSGLEVGEQFF.

This clone has just a few counts. Other DNA sequences of this sample code for an identical CDR3. The rearrangement links TRBV19 to TRBJ1-5, with 12 nucleotides matching TRBD1. V lost 3 bases, J lost 6 bases, and 3 bases stayed unmatched. CDR1 is LNHDA, CDR2 SQIVND, per germline (reference sequence). The CDR3 covers 15 residues. The CDR3 reads CASSIGTGGGQPQHF. CDR3 in DNA: TGTGCCAGTAGTATTGGGACAGGGGGCGGTCAGCCCCAGCATTTT.

This chain links TRBV10-2 with TRBJ2-3, with D perhaps matching TRBD2 (6 bases). CDR3 size: 16 residues. CDR1 WSHSY and CDR2 SAAADI come from the germline V gene. Deletions cut 0 bases from V and 1 base from J, with 11 bases between. CDR3 nucleotides: TGCGCCAGCAGTGAGTCCTCGGGGGTCGGCACAGATACGCAGTATTTT. Its protein product is CASSESSGVGTDTQYF.

This sequence joins TRBV29-1 and TRBJ2-7; D is ambiguous. Germline lookup yields CDR1 SQVTM and CDR2 ANQGSEA. Trimming removed 4 bases at V and 2 bases at J, with 6 bases between. This CDR3 region has 11 residues. The CDR3 nucleotides read TGCAGCGTTGCCTGGACCTACGAGCAGTACTTC. Protein sequence: CSVAWTYEQYF.

This sequence joins TRBV2 and TRBJ2-5; D unclear. CDR1 SNHLY and CDR2 FYNNEI come from the germline V gene. The germline V and J ends were trimmed by 10 bases and 3 bases, with 15 bases remaining between them. The CDR3 totals 13 residues. The CDR3 spells CATNWRGEETQYF. In DNA form, the CDR3 reads TGTGCCACCAATTGGCGTGGCGAAGAGACCCAGTACTTC.

This rearrangement joins TRBV10-3 to TRBJ1-2; TRBD1 might be the D (5 bases). Trimming removed 6 bases from V and 2 bases from J, with 13 bases in between. The germline V gene encodes CDR1 ENHRY and CDR2 SYGVKD. The CDR3 length is 14 residues. The CDR3 DNA is TGTGCCATCAGCCCCGCGCAGGGCAACTATGGCTACACCTTC. Translated, it gives CAISPAQGNYGYTF.

The CDR3 region is CASSVSKRAEQFF. The CDR3 DNA is TGTGCCAGTAGTGTCTCAAAGCGGGCTGAGCAGTTCTTC. The V gene is TRBV19, the J gene TRBJ2-1; TRBD2 might be the D (6 bases). The CDR3 extends over 13 amino acids. Germline CDR1 LNHDA, CDR2 SQIVND (reference sequence). V lost 5 bases, J lost 9 bases, and 14 bases lay in between.

The chain has TRBV19 and TRBJ1-2, with 10 bases fitting TRBD1. Germline V lookup: CDR1 LNHDA, CDR2 SQIVND (reference sequence). The CDR3 covers 14 residues. V dropped 6 bases and J dropped 8; count of bases not matched to a gene: 9. The CDR3 loop reads CASRGTGEVSGYTF. The DNA for the CDR3 is TGTGCCAGTAGAGGGACAGGGGAGGTCTCCGGCTACACCTTC.

The V and J genes are TRBV11-3 and TRBJ2-7, with a tentative D call TRBD1 (5 bases). The CDR3 consists of 14 residues. Trimming removed 4 bases from V and 3 bases from J, with 13 bases in between. Germline V gene lookup returns CDR1 SGHNT and CDR2 YENEEA. The CDR3 bases are TGTGCCAGCAGCTCCGGACATAGGGACTACGAGCAGTACGTC. This sequence encodes CASSSGHRDYEQYV.